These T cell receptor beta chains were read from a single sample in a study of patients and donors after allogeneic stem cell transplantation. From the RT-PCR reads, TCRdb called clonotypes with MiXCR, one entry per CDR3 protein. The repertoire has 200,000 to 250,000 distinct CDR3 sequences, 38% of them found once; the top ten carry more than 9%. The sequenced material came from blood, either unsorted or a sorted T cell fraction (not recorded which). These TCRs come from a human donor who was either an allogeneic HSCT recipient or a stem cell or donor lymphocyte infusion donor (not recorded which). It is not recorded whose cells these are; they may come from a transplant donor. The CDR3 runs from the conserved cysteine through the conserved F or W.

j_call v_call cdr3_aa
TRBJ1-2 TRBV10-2 CASSERTGDGYTF
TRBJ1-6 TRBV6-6 CASSYSIPTDRGNSPLHF
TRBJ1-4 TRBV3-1 CASSHLGGANEKLFF
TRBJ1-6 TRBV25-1 CASSRQGMDSPLHF
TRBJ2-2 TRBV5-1 CASSSGLSNTGELFF
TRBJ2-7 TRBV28 CASSLLLGQGGEQYF
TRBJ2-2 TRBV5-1 CASSWSPESIGELFF
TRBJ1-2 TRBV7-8 CASSLALGNRDGYTF
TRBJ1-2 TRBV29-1 CSVEVGLGYTF
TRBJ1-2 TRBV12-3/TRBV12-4 CASSLGQRASGYTF
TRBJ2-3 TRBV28 CASSFLDRRSTDTQYF
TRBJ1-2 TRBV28 CASSLRASYGYTF
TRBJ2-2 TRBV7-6 CASSLPEVGTANTGELFF
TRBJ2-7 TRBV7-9 CASSSLKTFSYEQYF
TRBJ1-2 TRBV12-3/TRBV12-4 CASRPTGGAEGYTF
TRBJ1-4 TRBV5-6 CASSFGQGLTTNEKLFF
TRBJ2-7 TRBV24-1 CATSDLHSYEQYF
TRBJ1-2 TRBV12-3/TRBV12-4 CASSPQRHGYTF
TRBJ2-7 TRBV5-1 CASSLEVSYEQYF
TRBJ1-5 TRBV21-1 CASSKDRRSNQPQHF
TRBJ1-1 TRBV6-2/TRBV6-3 CATLGHLNTEAFF
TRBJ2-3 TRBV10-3 CAISELPSDVDTQYF
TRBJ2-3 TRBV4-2 CASSPGRETDTQYF
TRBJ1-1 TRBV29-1 CSVNEGYTEAFF
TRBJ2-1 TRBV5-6 CASSRLLSQIYNEQFF
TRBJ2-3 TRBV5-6 CASRPGLNADTQYF
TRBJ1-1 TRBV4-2 CASSQDTGANTEAFF
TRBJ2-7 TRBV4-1 CASSQDRQKFYEQYF
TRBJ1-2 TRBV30 CAWSVQQGNTF
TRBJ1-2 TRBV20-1 CSASRRVNYGYTF
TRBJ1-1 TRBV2 CASRQEVRAFF
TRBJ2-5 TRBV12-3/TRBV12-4 CASSLGAGDTETQYF
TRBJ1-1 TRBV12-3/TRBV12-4 CASSPLGQSSF
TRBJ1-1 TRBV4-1 CASSHRDRISEAFF
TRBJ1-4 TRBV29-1 CSVNDNEKLFF
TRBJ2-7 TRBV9 CASSAIAGGIDEQYF
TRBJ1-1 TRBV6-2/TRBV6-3 CASRSGGRTEAFF